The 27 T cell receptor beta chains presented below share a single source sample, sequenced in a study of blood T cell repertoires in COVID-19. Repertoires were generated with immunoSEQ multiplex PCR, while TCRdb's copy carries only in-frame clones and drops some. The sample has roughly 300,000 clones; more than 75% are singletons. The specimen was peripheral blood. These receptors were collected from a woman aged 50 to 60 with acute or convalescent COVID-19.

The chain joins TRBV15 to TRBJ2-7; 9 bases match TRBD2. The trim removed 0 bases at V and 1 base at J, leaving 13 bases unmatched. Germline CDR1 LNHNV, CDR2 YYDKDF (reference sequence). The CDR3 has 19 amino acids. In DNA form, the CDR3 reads TGTGCCACCAGCAGAGATCCACGCGGGAGGGACATGGGATCCTACGAGCAGTACTTC. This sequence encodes CATSRDPRGRDMGSYEQYF. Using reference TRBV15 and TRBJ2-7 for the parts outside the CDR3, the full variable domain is DAMVIQNPRYQVTQFGKPVTLSCSQTLNHNVMYWYQQKSSQAPKLLFHYYDKDFNNEADTPDNFQSRRPNTSFCFLDIRSPGLGDTAMYLCATSRDPRGRDMGSYEQYFGPGTRLTVT.

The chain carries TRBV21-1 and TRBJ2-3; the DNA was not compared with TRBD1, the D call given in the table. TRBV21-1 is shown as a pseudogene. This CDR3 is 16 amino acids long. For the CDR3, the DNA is TGTGCCAGCAGCAAGACAGGGGGCGGCGGCACAGATACGCAGTATTTT. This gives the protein CASSKTGGGGTDTQYF.

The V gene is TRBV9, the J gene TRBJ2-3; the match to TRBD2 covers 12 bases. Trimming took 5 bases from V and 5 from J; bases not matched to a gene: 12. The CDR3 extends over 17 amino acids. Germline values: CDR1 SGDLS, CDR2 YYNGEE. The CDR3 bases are TGTGCCAGCAGTCACCAGACTAGCGGGAGATTTGGAGATACGCAGTATTTT. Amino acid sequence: CASSHQTSGRFGDTQYF.

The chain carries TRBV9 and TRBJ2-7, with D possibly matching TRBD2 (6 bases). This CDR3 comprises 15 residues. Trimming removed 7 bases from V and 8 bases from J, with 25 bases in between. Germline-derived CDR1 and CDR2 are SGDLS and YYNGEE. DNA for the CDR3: TGTGCCAGCCGCCGGCGAGGGTGGGGAGGTGAACAGCAGTACTTC. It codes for CASRRRGWGGEQQYF.

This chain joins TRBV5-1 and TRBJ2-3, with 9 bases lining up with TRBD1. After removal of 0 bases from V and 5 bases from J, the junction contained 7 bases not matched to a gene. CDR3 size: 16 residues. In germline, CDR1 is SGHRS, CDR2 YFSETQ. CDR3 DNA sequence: TGCGCCAGCAGCTTGGCACCGGGACAGGGCAAAGATACGCAGTATTTT. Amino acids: CASSLAPGQGKDTQYF.

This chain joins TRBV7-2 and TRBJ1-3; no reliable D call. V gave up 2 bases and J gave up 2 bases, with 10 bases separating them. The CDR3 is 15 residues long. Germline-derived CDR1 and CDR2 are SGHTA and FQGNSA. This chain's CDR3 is CASSLRGGTGNTIYF. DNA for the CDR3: TGTGCCAGCAGCTTACGAGGAGGAACTGGAAACACCATATATTTT.

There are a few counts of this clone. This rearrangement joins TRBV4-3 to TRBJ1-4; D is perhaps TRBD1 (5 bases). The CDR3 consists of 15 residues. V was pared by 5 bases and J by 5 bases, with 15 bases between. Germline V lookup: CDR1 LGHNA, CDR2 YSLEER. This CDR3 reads CASSNQGSINEKLFF. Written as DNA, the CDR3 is TGCGCCAGCAGCAACCAGGGCAGTATAAATGAAAAACTGTTTTTT.

The CDR3 nucleotides read TGTGCCAGCACCCCCCAGCGGGATAGACCCTACGAGCAGTACTTC. The encoded protein is CASTPQRDRPYEQYF. This chain uses TRBV6-2 or TRBV6-3 with TRBJ2-7; 7 bases agree with TRBD2. Per germline, CDR1 MNHEY and CDR2 SVGEGT. V lost 7 bases and J lost 2; bases outside the gene matches: 11. This CDR3 is 15 amino acids long.

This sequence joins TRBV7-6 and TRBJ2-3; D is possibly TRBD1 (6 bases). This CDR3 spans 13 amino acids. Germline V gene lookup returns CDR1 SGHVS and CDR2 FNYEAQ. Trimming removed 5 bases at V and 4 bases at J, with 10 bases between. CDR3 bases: TGTGCCAGCAGCCTAGGGACATCAGATACGCAGTATTTT. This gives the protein CASSLGTSDTQYF.

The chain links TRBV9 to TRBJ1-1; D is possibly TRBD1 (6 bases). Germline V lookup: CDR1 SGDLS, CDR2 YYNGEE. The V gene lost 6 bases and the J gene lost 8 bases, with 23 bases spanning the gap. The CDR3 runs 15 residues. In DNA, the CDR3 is TGTGCCAGCAACCTCGGGGGGGCCTCCCGGTCGGAAGCTTTCTTT. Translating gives CASNLGGASRSEAFF.

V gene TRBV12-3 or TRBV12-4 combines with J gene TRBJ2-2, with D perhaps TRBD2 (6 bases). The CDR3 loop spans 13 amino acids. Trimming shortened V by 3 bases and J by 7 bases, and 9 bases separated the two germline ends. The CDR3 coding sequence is TGTGCCAGCAGTTTTTCGGGGGACGGGGAGCTGTTTTTT. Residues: CASSFSGDGELFF.

CDR3 loop: CASSLRSSGSSYNEQFF. CDR3 sequence (DNA): TGTGCCAGCAGCTTAAGGTCTAGCGGGAGCTCCTACAATGAGCAGTTCTTC. The J gene is TRBJ2-1, the V gene TRBV7-6; 10 nucleotides match TRBD2. From germline, CDR1 is SGHVS and CDR2 FNYEAQ. CDR3 length: 17 residues. Losses at the gene ends were 2 bases for V and 0 bases for J; bases not matched to a gene: 4.

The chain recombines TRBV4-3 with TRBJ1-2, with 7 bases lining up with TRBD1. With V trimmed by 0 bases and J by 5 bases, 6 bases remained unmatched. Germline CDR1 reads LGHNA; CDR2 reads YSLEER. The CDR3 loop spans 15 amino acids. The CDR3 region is CASSQDHPGGYGYTF. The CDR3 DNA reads TGCGCCAGCAGCCAAGATCACCCAGGGGGGTATGGCTACACCTTC.

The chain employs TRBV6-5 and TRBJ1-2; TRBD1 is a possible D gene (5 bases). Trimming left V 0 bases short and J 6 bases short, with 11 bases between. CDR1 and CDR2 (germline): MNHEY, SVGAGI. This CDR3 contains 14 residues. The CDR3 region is CASSYSAGMDGYTF. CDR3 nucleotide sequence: TGTGCCAGCAGTTACTCGGCAGGGATGGATGGCTACACCTTC.

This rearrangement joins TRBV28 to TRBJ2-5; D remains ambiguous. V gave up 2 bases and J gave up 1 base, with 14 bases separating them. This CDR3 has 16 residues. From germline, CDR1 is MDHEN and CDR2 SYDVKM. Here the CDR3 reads CASSLPRRLPQETQYF. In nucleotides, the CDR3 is TGTGCCAGCAGTTTACCCCGGAGACTCCCCCAAGAGACCCAGTACTTC.

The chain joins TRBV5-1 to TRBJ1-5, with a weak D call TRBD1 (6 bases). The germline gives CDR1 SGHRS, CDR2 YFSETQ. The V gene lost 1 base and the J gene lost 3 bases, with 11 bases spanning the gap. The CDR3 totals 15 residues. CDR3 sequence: CASSLTGYDNQPQHF. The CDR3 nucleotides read TGCGCCAGCAGCTTGACAGGGTACGACAATCAGCCCCAGCATTTT.

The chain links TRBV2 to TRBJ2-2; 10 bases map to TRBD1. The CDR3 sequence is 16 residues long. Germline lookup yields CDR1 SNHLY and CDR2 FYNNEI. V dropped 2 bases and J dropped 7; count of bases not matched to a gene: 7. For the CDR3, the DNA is TGTGCCAGCAGTGAACTGAGGACAGGGGGAGGCGGGGAGCTGTTTTTT. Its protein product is CASSELRTGGGGELFF.

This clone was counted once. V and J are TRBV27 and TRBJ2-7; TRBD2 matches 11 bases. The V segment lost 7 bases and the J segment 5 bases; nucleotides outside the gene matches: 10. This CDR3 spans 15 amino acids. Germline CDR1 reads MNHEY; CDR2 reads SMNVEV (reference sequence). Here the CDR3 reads CASTDLAGGRDEQYF. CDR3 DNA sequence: TGTGCCAGCACCGACCTAGCGGGAGGAAGGGACGAGCAGTACTTC.

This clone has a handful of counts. CDR3 sequence: CASSPSALAGGTYEQYF. The CDR3 DNA is TGCGCCAGCAGCCCCTCGGCCCTAGCGGGGGGAACCTACGAGCAGTACTTC. The chain carries TRBV5-1 and TRBJ2-7, with 11 nucleotides matching TRBD2. The CDR3 is 17 residues long. Per germline, CDR1 SGHRS and CDR2 YFSETQ. The ends lost 4 bases at V and 2 bases at J; junction bases unmatched: 11. Complete variable domain (other parts from reference TRBV5-1 and TRBJ2-7): KAGVTQTPRYLIKTRGQQVTLSCSPISGHRSVSWYQQTPGQGLQFLFEYFSETQRNKGNFPGRFSGRQFSNSRSEMNVSTLELGDSALYLCASSPSALAGGTYEQYFGPGTRLTVT.

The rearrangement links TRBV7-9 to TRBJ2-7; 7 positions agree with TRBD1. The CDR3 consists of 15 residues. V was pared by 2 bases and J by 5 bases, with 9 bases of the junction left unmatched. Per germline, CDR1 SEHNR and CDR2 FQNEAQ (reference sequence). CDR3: CASSLQGRGFNEQYF. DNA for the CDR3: TGTGCCAGCAGCTTACAGGGCAGGGGGTTTAACGAGCAGTACTTC.

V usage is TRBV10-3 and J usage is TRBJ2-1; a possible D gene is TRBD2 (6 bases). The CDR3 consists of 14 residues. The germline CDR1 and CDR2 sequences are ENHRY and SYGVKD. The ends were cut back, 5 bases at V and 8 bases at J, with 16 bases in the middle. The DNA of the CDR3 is TGTGCCATCAGTAAAACGGGAGAGAATGATGAGCAGTTCTTC. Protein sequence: CAISKTGENDEQFF.

The CDR3 is CASSPGLGDQPQHF. The CDR3 nucleotides read TGTGCCAGCAGCCCGGGACTCGGCGATCAGCCCCAGCATTTT. The V call is TRBV28, the J call TRBJ1-5; D is perhaps TRBD1 (5 bases). The CDR3 extends over 14 amino acids. Germline loops: CDR1 MDHEN, CDR2 SYDVKM. Trimming shortened V by 6 bases and J by 5 bases, and 14 bases separated the two germline ends.

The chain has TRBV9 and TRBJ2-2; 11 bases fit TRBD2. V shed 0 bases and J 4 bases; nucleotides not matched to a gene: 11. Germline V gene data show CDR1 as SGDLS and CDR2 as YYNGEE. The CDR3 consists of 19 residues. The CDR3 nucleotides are TGTGCCAGCAGCGTAGGGGGGACTAGCGGAGGACGGGGCACCGGGGAGCTGTTTTTT. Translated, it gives CASSVGGTSGGRGTGELFF. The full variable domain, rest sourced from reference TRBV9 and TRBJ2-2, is DSGVTQTPKHLITATGQRVTLRCSPRSGDLSVYWYQQSLDQGLQFLIQYYNGEERAKGNILERFSAQQFPDLHSELNLSSLELGDSALYFCASSVGGTSGGRGTGELFFGEGSRLTVL.

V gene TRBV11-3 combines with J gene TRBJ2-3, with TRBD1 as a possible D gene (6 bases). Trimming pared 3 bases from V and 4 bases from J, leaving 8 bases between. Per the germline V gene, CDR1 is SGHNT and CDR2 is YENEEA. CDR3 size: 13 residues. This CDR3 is CASSLAGADTQYF. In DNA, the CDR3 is TGTGCCAGCAGCTTGGCAGGGGCAGATACGCAGTATTTT.

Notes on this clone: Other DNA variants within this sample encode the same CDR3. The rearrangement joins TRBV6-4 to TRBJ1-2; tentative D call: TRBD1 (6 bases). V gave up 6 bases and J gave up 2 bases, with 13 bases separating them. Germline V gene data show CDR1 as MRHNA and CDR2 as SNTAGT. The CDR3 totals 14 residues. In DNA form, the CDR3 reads TGTGCCAGCAGCCCGGACAGAAGGAACTATGGCTACACCTTC. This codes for CASSPDRRNYGYTF.

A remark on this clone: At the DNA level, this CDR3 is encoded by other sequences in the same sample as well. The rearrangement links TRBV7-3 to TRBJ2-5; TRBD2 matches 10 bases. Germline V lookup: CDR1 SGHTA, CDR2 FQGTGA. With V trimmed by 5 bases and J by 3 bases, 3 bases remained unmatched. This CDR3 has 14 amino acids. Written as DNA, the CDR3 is TGTGCCAGCAGCCCCGGACTAGCGGAAGAGACCCAGTACTTC. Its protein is CASSPGLAEETQYF.

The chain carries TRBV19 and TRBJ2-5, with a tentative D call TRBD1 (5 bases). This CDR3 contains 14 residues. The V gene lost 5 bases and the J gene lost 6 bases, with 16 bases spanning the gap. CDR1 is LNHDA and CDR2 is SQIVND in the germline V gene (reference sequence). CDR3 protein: CASSEPGHMKTQYF. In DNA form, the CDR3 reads TGTGCCAGTAGTGAACCCGGACATATGAAGACCCAGTACTTC.